A selection of T cell receptor beta chains follows, all from one sample in a study of T cells in Graves' hyperthyroidism and ophthalmopathy. One entry per CDR3 protein, called by TCRdb with MiXCR from the multiplex PCR reads. The sample includes under 350,000 distinct CDR3 sequences, around a sixth seen only once; the top ten take about half. The specimen was blood. These receptors all come from a woman aged 50 to 60 with Graves' hyperthyroidism. The conserved cysteine and the conserved F or W are not part of the CDR3 here. A D gene is named only where the DNA matches it firmly. Size is omitted from some rows. Given values are once, few, many or a class for expanded clones.

d_call clone_size v_call cdr3_aa
. . TRBV20-1 SARDEKGYNNEQF
. . TRBV18 ASSPGQGFGNTIY
TRBD2 many TRBV2 ASPSSGRVPDTQY
. few TRBV7-9 ASSSPLAGYEQF
. few TRBV19 ASSMGNQPQH
. . TRBV30 AWSGPNEQF
. many TRBV12-3/TRBV12-4 ASSLAGHLDGYT
. . TRBV2 ASSHNYGYT
. few TRBV4-1 ASSRQAIGGSAYEQY
. few TRBV7-9 ASSPAGGVRYNEQF
. . TRBV5-1 ASSLGGVEQF
TRBD2 many TRBV28 ASSLLGTSHRTDTQY
TRBD2 . TRBV7-2 ASSPPPGHSGRADTQY
. few TRBV29-1 SVEEGLKNYGYT
. . TRBV4-1 ASSQGPHNEQF
. many TRBV18 ASSPGETQY
. . TRBV28 ASSYRGSPLH
TRBD1 many TRBV12-3/TRBV12-4 ASRSTGAGSPLH
. few TRBV27 AGSLSGNNQPQH
TRBD1 . TRBV7-9 ASSGFRDRAPTDTQH
TRBD2 . TRBV20-1 SARNWAGGRDTQY
. few TRBV20-1 SAREQTYGYT
TRBD2 many TRBV7-2 ASSLGTSLDTQY
. . TRBV19 ASSRMNEQF
. many TRBV28 ASSSVGSGANVLT
. . TRBV27 ASSLSAVTGELF
. many TRBV20-1 SAFSLPNQPQH
. . TRBV28 ASSSGILNGNTIY
. . TRBV7-2 ATLLLYQETQY
TRBD2 . TRBV14 ASSQASGRYNEQF
TRBD2 many TRBV20-1 SARRLAGGHADTQY
. few TRBV6-1 ASSATGYNQPQH
. . TRBV19 ASSKGVRYNSPLH
. . TRBV5-6 ASGTPGGGVLF
TRBD2 . TRBV20-1 SARRLLAGGGDEQF
. . TRBV6-2/TRBV6-3 ASSPQTNYGYT
TRBD2 . TRBV10-3 AISESLAGDTDTQY
. many TRBV28 ASSFTSTNEQF
. many TRBV6-1 ASTGEPNTEAF
. . TRBV5-1 ASSSGENNQPQH
. many TRBV30 AWSARGGTTDTQY
. few TRBV10-3 AISETGTGELF
. many TRBV3-1 ASSLWDDEKLF
TRBD1 many TRBV11-2 ASSFRDRVGTGELF
TRBD1 many TRBV13 ASSLQGASQPQH
TRBD1 few TRBV3-1 ASRQQGAGNSPLH
. many TRBV2 ASSDDVNQPQH
. many TRBV28 ASFRGGLNTEAF
. few TRBV7-9 ASRTTENTEAF
. . TRBV7-9 ASSPGLFDQY
. few TRBV30 AWSREPVGNEQF
. many TRBV28 ASSLVDGINNYGYT
. . TRBV9 ASSVRSGEANEQF